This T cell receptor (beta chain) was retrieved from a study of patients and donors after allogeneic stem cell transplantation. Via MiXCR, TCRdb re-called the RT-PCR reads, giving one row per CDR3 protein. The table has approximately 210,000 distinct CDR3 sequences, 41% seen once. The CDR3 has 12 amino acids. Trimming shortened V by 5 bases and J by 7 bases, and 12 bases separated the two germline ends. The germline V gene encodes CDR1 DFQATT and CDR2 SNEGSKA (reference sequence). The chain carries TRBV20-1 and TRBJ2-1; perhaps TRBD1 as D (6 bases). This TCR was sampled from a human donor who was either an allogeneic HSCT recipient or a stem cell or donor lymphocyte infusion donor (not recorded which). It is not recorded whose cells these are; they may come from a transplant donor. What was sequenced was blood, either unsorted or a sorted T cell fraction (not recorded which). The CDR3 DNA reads TGCAGTGCTGACATAGGGGGAAATGAGCAGTTCTTC. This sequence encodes CSADIGGNEQFF.